The subject of this entry is one T cell receptor (beta chain). Its antigen is currently unknown. Read sequence stops 3 residues before the CDR3 end, and the germline J gene provides the missing end. The assay was immunoSEQ multiplex PCR, and TCRdb's table has in-frame clones only and misses some. This table lists approximately 11,000 clones. This specimen comes from a study of Tregs in tolerant kidney transplant recipients. Study results and limitations: Biological reproducibility was not directly addressed in this study. Validation in larger populations is needed because few patients were studied. Tregs expanded with activated donor B cells seemed most donor-specific.

Mixed chimerism was transient after nonmyeloablative marrow transplants from related graft donors. Unstimulated regulatory T cells (CD4+CD25+CD127-), CD4+CD25- non-regulatory cells, CD4 and CD8 cells were FACS-sorted from thawed PBMCs. Germline V gene lookup returns CDR1 MNHEY and CDR2 SVGEGT. V shed 6 bases, J shed 4 bases, and the junction held 8 bases outside the gene matches. CDR3 size: 14 residues. The gene calls are TRBV6-2 or TRBV6-3 and TRBJ2-7, with TRBD2 matching over 8 bases. This clonotype was obtained from a human patient who received a combined kidney and bone marrow transplant. Certain T cells may be donor cells from the graft. Sequencing used CD8+ T cells from blood (PBMCs), obtained 24 months after the transplant. CDR3 residues: CASRGLVGGYEQYF. The part of the CDR3 DNA that was read is TGTGCCAGCAGGGGACTAGTGGGAGGGTACGAG.